Sequencing of this TCR beta chain was carried out in a study of CD8 T cells in Susac syndrome. Negative magnetic isolation gave CD8+ and CD4+ cells; FACS enriched CD8+ TEMRA. Random hexamers were used to reverse transcribe an amount of 0.5 to 1 ug RNA. MiXCR, applied by TCRdb to the immunoSEQ multiplex PCR reads, yields one record per CDR3 protein. This sample has 80,000 to 90,000 distinct CDR3 sequences, with 95% found just once. This CDR3 is built from 16 residues. Trimming removed 4 bases from V and 4 bases from J; junction bases left unmatched: 11. Per germline, CDR1 SGDLS and CDR2 YYNGEE. This sequence originates from a human donor with Susac syndrome. V is TRBV9 and J is TRBJ1-1; TRBD1 aligns across 9 bases. Sequencing input: CD8+ T cells from PBMCs. The CDR3 spells CASSTGQGGIGTEAFF. The CDR3 region has the DNA TGTGCCAGCAGCACGGGACAGGGCGGAATAGGCACTGAAGCTTTCTTT.